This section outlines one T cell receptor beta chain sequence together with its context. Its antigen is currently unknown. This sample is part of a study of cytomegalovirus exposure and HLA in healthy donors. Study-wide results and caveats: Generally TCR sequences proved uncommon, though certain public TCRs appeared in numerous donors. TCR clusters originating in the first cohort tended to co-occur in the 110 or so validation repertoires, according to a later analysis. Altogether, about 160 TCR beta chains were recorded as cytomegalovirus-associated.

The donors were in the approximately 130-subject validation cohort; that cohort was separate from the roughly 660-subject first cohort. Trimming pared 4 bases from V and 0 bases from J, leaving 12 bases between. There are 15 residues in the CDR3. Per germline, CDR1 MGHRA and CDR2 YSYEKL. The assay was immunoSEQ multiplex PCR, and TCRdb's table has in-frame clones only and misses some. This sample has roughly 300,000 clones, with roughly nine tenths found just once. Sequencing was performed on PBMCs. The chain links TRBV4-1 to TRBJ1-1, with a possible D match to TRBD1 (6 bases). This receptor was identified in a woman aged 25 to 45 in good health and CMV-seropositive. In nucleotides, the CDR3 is TGCGCCAGCAGCCCAGTGCACAGGGTGAACACTGAAGCTTTCTTT. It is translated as CASSPVHRVNTEAFF.